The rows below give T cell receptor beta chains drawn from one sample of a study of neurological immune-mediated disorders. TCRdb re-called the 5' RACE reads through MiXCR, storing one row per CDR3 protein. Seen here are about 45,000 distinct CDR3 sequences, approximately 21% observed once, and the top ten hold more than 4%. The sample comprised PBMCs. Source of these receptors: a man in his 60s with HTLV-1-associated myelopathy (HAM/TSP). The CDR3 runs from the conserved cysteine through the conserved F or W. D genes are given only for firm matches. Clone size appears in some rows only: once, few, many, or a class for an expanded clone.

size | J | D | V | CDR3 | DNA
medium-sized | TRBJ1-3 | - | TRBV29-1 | CSVGGGLSGNTIYF | TGCAGCGTTGGTGGGGGGCTCTCTGGAAACACCATATATTTT
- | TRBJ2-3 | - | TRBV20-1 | CSARPSGSTDTQYF | TGCAGTGCTCGCCCGAGCGGGAGCACAGATACGCAGTATTTT
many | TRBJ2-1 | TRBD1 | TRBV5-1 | CASSFMTGSSYNEQFF | TGCGCCAGCAGCTTCATGACAGGGAGCTCCTACAATGAGCAGTTCTTC
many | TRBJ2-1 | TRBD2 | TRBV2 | CASRRGTSGRNEQFF | TGTGCCAGCAGGAGGGGGACTAGCGGGAGGAATGAGCAGTTCTTC
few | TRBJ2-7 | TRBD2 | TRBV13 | CASSFGLASYEQYF | TGTGCCAGCAGCTTCGGACTAGCGTCCTACGAGCAGTACTTC
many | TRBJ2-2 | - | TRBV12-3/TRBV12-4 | CASSLDTGELFF | TGTGCCAGCAGTTTGGACACCGGGGAGCTGTTTTTT
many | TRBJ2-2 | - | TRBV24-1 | CATSEGQPSNTGELFF | TGTGCCACCAGTGAAGGACAGCCTTCGAACACCGGGGAGCTGTTTTTT
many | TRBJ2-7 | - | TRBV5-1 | CASSLTLSSYEQYF | TGCGCCAGCAGCTTAACTCTTAGCTCCTACGAGCAGTACTTC
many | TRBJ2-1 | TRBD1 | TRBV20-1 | CSARGDRGGDEQFF | TGCAGTGCTAGGGGGGACAGGGGCGGGGATGAGCAGTTCTTC
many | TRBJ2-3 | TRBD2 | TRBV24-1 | CATSPSSGLAGAPADTQYF | TGTGCCACCAGTCCCTCTTCGGGACTAGCGGGAGCACCGGCAGATACGCAGTATTTT
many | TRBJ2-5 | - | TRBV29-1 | CSVEGAAERSF | TGCAGCGTTGAAGGGGCGGCCGAAAGGTCGTTC
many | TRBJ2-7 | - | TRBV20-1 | CSARDVSNPSLGEQYF | TGCAGTGCTAGAGATGTTTCTAATCCCTCCCTGGGCGAGCAGTACTTC
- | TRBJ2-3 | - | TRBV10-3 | CAISDSGSSTDTQYF | TGTGCCATCAGTGACAGTGGGTCTAGCACAGATACGCAGTATTTT
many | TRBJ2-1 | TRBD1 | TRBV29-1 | CSVETGLEFF | TGCAGCGTGGAGACAGGGTTAGAGTTCTTC
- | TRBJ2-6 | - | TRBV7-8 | CASSPGRGAGANVLTF | TGTGCCAGCAGCCCCGGCAGGGGTGCCGGGGCCAACGTCCTGACTTTC
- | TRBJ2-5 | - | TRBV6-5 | CASSYRRPLLSETQYF | TGTGCCAGCAGTTACCGAAGGCCGCTACTTTCAGAGACCCAGTACTTC
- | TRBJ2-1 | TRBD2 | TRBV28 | CASSRTSGTYNEQFF | TGTGCCAGCAGTCGGACTAGCGGGACTTACAATGAGCAGTTCTTC
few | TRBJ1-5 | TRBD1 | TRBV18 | CASSLLVDRVGNQPQHF | TGTGCCAGCTCACTGTTAGTGGACAGGGTCGGTAATCAGCCCCAGCATTTT
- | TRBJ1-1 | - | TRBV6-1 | CASGYRDNTEAFF | TGTGCCAGCGGGTACAGGGATAACACTGAAGCTTTCTTT
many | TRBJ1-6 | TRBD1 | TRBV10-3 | CATYSGTGNSPLHF | TGTGCCACCTATTCCGGGACAGGGAATTCACCCCTCCACTTT
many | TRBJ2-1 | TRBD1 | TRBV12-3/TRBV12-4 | CASRGDRGEQFF | TGTGCCAGCAGAGGGGACAGGGGTGAGCAGTTCTTC
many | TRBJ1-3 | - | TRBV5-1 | CASSLGGSSASGNTIYF | TGCGCCAGCAGCTTGGGTGGGTCCTCCGCGTCTGGAAACACCATATATTTT
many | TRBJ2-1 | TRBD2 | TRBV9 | CASSPGLAPNNEQFF | TGTGCCAGCAGCCCGGGACTAGCGCCAAACAATGAGCAGTTCTTC
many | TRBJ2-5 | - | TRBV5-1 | CASSVFPGAQETQYF | TGCGCCAGCAGCGTTTTCCCGGGAGCACAAGAGACCCAGTACTTC
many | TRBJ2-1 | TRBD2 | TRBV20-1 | CSAISGREHNEQFF | TGCAGTGCTATCAGCGGGAGGGAACATAATGAGCAGTTCTTC
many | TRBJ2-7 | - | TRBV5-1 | CASSSTTHTYEQYF | TGCGCCAGCAGCTCAACTACCCATACCTACGAGCAGTACTTC
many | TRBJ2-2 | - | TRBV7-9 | CASSPAGGANTGELFF | TGTGCCAGCAGCCCGGCGGGTGGTGCGAACACCGGGGAGCTGTTTTTT
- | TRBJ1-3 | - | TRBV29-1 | CSVEPLTGLGNTIYF | TGCAGCGTTGAGCCACTGACAGGACTAGGAAACACCATATATTTT
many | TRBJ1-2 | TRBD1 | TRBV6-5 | CASSRSRQGASVGYTF | TGTGCCAGCAGTAGGAGTAGACAGGGGGCTTCGGTCGGCTACACCTTC
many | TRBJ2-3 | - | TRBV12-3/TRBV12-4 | CASSNQGSTQYF | TGTGCCAGCAGCAACCAAGGGTCTACGCAGTATTTT
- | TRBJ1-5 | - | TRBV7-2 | CASSSFQGIGNQPQHF | TGTGCCAGCAGCTCCTTTCAGGGGATCGGCAATCAGCCCCAGCATTTT
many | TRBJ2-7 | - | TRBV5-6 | CASSSTVRAIPYEQYF | TGTGCCAGCAGCTCCACGGTGCGGGCAATTCCCTACGAGCAGTACTTC
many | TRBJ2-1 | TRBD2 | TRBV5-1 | CASSYSGNWNNEQFF | TGCGCCAGCAGCTACAGCGGGAACTGGAACAATGAGCAGTTCTTC
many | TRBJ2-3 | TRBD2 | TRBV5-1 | CASSLGSGRQDTQYF | TGCGCCAGCAGCTTGGGAAGCGGGAGGCAAGATACGCAGTATTTT
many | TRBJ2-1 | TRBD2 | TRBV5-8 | CASPEGLAGSYKHNEQFF | TGTGCCAGCCCTGAAGGACTAGCGGGCTCCTACAAGCACAATGAGCAGTTCTTC
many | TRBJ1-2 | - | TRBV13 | CASSLNTGGGYGYTF | TGTGCCAGCAGCTTAAATACGGGCGGGGGTTATGGCTACACCTTC
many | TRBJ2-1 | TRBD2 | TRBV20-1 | CSASRLAGVNEQFF | TGCAGTGCTAGCAGACTAGCGGGAGTCAATGAGCAGTTCTTC
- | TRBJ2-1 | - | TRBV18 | CASSFYEARNEQFF | TGTGCCAGCTCCTTTTACGAGGCCCGCAATGAGCAGTTCTTC
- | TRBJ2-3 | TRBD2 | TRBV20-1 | CSANLAGVDTQYF | TGCAGTGCTAACCTAGCGGGCGTTGATACGCAGTATTTT
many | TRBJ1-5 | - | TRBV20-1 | CSARGGGGNQPQHF | TGCAGTGCTAGGGGGGGGGGTGGCAATCAGCCCCAGCATTTT
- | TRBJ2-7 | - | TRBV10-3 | CATSKGITYEQYF | TGTGCCACCTCAAAGGGGATCACCTACGAGCAGTACTTC
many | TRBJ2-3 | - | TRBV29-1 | CSVGLVRASDTQYF | TGCAGCGTTGGGCTAGTTCGAGCCTCAGATACGCAGTATTTT
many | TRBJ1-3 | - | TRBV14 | CASSQDGGAFSGNTIYF | TGTGCCAGCAGCCAAGATGGAGGGGCCTTCTCTGGAAACACCATATATTTT
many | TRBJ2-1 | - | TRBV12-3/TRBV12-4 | CASSLGLGRGNEQFF | TGTGCCAGCAGTTTAGGTCTGGGACGGGGCAATGAGCAGTTCTTC